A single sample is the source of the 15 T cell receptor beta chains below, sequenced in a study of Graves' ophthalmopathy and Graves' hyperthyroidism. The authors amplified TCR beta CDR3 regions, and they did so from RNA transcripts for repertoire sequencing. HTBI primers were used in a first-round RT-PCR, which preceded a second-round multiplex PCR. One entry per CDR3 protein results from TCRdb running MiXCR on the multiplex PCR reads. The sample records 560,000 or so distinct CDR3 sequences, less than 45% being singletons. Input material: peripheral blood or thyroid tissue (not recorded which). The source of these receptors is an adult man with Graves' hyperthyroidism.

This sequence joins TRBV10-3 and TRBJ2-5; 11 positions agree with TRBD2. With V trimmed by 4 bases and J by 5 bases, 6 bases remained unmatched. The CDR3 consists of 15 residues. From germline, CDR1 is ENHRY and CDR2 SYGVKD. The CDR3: CAISAPTSGDETQYF. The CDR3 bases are TGTGCCATCAGTGCCCCGACTAGCGGGGACGAGACCCAGTACTTC.

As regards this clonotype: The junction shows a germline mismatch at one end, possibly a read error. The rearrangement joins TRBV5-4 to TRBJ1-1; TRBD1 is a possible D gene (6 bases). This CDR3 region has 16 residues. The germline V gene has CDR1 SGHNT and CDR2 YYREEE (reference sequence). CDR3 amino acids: CAGSLAWRGKNTEAFF. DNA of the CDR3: TGTGCCGGCAGCTTGGCCTGGAGGGGGAAGAACACTGAAGCTTTCTTT.

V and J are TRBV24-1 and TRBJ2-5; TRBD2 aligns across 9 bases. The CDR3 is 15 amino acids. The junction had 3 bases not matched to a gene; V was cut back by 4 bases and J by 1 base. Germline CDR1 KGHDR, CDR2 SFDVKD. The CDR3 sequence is CATSDPTSGQETQYF. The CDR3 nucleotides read TGTGCCACCAGTGACCCGACTAGCGGCCAAGAGACCCAGTACTTC.

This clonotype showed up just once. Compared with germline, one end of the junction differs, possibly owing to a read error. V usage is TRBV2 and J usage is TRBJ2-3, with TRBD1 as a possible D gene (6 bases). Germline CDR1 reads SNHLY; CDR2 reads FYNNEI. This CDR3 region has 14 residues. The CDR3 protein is CASIVGRATGTQYF. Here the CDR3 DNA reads TGTGCCAGCATAGTAGGCAGGGCGACAGGTACGCAGTATTTT.

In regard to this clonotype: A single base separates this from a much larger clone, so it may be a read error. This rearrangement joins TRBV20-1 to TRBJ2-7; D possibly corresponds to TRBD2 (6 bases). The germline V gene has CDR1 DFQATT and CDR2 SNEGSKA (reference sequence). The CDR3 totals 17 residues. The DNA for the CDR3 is TGCAGTGCTGGAGATGTGAATCGGAGGGGAATCAACTACGAGCAGTACTTC. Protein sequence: CSAGDVNRRGINYEQYF.

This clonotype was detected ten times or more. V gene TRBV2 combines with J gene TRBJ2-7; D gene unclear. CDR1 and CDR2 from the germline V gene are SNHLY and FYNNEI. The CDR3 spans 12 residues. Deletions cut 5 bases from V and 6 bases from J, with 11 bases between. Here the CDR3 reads CASSKTRSEQYF. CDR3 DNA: TGTGCCAGCAGTAAAACAAGAAGCGAGCAGTACTTC.

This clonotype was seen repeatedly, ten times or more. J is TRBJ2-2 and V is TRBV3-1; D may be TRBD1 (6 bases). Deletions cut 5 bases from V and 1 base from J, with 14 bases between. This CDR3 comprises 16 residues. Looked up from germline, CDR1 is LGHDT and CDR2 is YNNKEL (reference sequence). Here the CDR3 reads CASSSWTVGNTGELFF. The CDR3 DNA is TGTGCCAGCAGCTCTTGGACAGTAGGGAACACCGGGGAGCTGTTTTTT.

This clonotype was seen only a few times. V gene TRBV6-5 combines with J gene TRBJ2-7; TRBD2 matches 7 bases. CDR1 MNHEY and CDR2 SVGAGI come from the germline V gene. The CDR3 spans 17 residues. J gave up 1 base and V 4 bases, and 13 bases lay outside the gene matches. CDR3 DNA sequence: TGTGCCAGCAGTTTATATCTAGCGGAAACATCTTCCTACGAGCAGTACTTC. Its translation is CASSLYLAETSSYEQYF.

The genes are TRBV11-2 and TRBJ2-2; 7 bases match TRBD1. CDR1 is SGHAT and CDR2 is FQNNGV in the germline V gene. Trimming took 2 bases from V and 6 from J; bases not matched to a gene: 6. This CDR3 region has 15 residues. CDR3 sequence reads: CASSLTGTVSGELFF. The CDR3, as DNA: TGTGCCAGCAGCTTAACCGGGACAGTATCCGGGGAGCTGTTTTTT.

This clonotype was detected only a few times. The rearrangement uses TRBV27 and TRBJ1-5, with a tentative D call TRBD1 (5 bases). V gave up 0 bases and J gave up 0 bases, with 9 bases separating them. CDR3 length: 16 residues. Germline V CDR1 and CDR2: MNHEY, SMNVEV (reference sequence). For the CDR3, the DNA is TGTGCCAGCAGTTTATCTTGGGGGGATAGCAATCAGCCCCAGCATTTT. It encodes CASSLSWGDSNQPQHF.

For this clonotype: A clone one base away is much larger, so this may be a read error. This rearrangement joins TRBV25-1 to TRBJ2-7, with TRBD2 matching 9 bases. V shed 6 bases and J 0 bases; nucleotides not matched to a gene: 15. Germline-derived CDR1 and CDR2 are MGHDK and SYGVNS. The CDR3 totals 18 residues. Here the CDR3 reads CASSQEAGGTGDSYEQYF. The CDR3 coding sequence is TGTGCCAGCAGCCAAGAAGCGGGGGGAACAGGGGACTCCTACGAGCAGTACTTC.

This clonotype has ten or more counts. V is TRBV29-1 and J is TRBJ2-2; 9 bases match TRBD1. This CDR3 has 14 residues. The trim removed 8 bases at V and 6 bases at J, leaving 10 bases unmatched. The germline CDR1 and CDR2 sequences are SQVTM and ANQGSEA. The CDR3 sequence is CSSTGTGSPGELFF. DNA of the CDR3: TGCAGCTCGACCGGGACAGGGTCGCCCGGGGAGCTGTTTTTT.

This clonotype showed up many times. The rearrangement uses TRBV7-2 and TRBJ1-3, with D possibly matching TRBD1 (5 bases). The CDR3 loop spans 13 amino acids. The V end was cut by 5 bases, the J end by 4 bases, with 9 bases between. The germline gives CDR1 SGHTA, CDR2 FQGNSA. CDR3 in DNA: TGTGCCAGCAGCCCCTCAGGGGGAAACACCATATATTTT. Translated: CASSPSGGNTIYF.

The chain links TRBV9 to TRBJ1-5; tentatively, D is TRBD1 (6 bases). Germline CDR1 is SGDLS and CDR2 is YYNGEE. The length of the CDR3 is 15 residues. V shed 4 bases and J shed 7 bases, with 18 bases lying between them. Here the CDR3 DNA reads TGTGCCAGCAGCCAAGAATTCAGGGGTCTCCAGCCCCAGCATTTT. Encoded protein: CASSQEFRGLQPQHF.

The CDR3 loop reads CSARRGRNTEAFF. CDR3 in DNA: TGCAGTGCTAGAAGGGGGAGGAACACTGAAGCTTTCTTT. The rearrangement joins TRBV20-1 to TRBJ1-1; TRBD1 might be the D (6 bases). The CDR3 spans 13 residues. V lost 2 bases, J lost 1 base, and 8 bases lay in between. CDR1 DFQATT and CDR2 SNEGSKA come from the germline V gene (reference sequence).